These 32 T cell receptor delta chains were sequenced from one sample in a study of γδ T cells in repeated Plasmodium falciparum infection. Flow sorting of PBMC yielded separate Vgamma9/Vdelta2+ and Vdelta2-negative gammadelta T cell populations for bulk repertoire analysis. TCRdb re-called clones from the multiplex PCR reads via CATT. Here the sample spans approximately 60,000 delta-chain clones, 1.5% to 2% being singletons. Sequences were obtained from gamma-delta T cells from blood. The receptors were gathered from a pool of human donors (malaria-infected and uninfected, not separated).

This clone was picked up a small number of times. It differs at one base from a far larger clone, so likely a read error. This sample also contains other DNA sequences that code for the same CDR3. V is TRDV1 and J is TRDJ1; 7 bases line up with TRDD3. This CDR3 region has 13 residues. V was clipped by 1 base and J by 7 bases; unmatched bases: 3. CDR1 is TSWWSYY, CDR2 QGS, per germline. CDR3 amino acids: CALGEHWGLKLIF. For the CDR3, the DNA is TGTGCTCTTGGGGAACACTGGGGTCTTAAACTCATCTTT.

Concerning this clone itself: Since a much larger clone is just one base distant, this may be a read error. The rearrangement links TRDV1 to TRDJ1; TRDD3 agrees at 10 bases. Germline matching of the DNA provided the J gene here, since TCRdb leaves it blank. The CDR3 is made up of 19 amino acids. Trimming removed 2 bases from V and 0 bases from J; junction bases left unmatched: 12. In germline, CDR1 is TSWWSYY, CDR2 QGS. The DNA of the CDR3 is TGTGCTCTTGGGGAAAGGATCTGGGGGATATGCGGGTACACCGATAAACTCATCTTT. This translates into CALGERIWGICGYTDKLIF.

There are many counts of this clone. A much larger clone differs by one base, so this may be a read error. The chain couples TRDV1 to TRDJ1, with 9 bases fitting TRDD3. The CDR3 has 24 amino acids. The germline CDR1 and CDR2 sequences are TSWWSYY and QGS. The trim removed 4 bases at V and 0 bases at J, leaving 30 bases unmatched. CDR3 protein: CALGARNVIPEPGDTSGYTDKLIF. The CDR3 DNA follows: TGTGCTCTTGGGGCCCGAAACGTAATTCCTGAGCCGGGGGATACTAGTGGGTACACCGATAAACTCATCTTT.

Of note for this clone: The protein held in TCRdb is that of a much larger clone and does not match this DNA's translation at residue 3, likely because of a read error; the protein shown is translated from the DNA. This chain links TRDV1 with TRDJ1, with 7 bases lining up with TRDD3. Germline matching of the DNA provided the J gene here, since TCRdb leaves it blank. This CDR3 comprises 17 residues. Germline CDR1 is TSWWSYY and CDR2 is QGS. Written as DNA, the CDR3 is TGTGCTCCTGGGGCCCTCTTCTCTTTTGGGGGACACGATAAACTCATCTTT. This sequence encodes CAPGALFSFGGHDKLIF.

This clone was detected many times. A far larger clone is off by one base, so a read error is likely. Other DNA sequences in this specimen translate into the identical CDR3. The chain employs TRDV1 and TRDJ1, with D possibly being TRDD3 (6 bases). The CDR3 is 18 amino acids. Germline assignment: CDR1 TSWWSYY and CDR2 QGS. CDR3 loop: CALVEWGSDPVYTDKLIF. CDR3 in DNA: TGTGCTCTTGTGGAATGGGGATCGGATCCTGTGTACACCGATAAACTCATCTTT.

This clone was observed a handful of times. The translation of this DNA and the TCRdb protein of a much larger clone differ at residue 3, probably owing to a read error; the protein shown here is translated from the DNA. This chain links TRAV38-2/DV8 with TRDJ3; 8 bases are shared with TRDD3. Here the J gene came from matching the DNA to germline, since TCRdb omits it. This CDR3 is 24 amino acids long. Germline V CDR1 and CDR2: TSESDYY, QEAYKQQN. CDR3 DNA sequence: TGTGCTTGTAGGAGCTGGTACCGCCCTCCTACTGGGGGCCAGAGCCCCTGGGACACCCGACAGATGTTTTTC. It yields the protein CACRSWYRPPTGGQSPWDTRQMFF. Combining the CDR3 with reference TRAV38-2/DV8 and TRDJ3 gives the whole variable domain AQTVTQSQPEMSVQEAETVTLSCTYDTSESDYYLFWYKQPPSRQMILVIRQEAYKQQNATENRFSVNFQKAAKSFSLKISDSQLGDAAMYFCACRSWYRPPTGGQSPWDTRQMFFGTGIKLFVEP.

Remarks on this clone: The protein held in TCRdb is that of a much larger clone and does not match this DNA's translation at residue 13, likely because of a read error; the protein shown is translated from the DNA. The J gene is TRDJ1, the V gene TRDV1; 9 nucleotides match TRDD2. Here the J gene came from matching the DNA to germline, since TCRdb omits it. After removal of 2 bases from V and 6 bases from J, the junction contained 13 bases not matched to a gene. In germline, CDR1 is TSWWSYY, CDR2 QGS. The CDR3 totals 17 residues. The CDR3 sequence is CALGETPSYGGWNKLIF. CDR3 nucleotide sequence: TGTGCTCTTGGGGAAACTCCTTCCTACGGGGGATGGAATAAACTCATCTTT.

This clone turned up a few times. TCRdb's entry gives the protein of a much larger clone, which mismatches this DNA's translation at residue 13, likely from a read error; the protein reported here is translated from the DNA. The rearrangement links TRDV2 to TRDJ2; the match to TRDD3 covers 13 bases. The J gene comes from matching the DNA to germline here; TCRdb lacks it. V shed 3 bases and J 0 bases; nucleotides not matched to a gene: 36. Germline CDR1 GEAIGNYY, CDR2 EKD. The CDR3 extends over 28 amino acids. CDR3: CACDSTSPPTGGPLGDTRIPALTAQLFF. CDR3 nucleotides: TGTGCCTGTGACTCGACCTCGCCTCCTACGGGGGGACCACTGGGGGATACGCGTATCCCGGCTTTGACAGCACAACTCTTCTTT.

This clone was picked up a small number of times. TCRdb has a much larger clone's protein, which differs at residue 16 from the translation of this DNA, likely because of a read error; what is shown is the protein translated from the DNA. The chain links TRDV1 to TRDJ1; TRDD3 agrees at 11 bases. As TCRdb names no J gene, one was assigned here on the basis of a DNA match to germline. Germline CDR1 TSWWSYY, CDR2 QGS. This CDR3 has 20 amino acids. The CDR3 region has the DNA TGTGCTCTTTCCATCCTACACACCCTCTGGGGGATACCATACACCGTTAAACTCATCTTT. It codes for CALSILHTLWGIPYTVKLIF.

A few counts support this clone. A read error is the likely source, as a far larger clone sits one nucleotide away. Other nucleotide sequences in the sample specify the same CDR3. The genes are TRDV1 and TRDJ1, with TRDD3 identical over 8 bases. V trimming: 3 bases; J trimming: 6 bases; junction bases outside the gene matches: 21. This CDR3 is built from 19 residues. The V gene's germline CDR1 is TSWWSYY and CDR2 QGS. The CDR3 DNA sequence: TGTGCTCTTGGGGAGCTTGGGCGGTCCGCCATCTGGGGGAGAAATAAACTCATCTTT. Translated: CALGELGRSAIWGRNKLIF.

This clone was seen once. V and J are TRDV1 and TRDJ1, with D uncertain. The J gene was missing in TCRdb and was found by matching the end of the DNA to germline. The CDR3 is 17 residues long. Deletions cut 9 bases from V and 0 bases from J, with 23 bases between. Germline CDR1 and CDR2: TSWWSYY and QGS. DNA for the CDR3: TGTGCTCTCCGCCGTCTCAATACTCCCCTGTACACCGATAAACTCATCTTT. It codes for CALRRLNTPLYTDKLIF.

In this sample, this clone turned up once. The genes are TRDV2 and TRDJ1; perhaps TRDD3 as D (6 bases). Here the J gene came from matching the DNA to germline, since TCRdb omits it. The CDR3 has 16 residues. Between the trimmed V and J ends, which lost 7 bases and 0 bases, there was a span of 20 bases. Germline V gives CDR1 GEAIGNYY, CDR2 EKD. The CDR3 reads CAWGFSYWAYTDKLIF. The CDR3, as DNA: TGTGCCTGGGGATTCTCGTACTGGGCGTACACCGATAAACTCATCTTT.

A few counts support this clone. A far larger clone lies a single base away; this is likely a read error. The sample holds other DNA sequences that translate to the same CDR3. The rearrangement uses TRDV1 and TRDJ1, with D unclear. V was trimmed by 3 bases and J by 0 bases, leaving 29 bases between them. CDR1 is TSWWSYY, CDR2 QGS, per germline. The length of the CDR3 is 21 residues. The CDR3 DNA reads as TGTGCTCTTGGGGAGCGCTATTGGGTCCCCGGTCGAGGAGGCTACACCGATAAACTCATCTTT. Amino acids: CALGERYWVPGRGGYTDKLIF.

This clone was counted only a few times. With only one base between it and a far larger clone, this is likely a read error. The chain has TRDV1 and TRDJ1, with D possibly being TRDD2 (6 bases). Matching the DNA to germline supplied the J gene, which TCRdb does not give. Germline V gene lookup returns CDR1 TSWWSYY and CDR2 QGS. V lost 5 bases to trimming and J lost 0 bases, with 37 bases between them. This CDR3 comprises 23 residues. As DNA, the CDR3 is TGTGCTCTTGGGATTCTAATTGGCCTTCCCGCGTTCAGCCGGGCCTACTACACCGATAAACTCATCTTT. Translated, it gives CALGILIGLPAFSRAYYTDKLIF.

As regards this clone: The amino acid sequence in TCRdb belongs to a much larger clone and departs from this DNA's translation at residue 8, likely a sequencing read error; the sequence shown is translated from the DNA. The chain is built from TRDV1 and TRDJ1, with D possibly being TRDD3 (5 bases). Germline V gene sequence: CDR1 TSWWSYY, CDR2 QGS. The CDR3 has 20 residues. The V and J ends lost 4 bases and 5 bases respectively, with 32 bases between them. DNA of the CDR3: TGTGCTCTTGGGGGGACGCGGTCATTAGGGGGCACCCGGGGAGCAGATAAACTCATCTTT. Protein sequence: CALGGTRSLGGTRGADKLIF.

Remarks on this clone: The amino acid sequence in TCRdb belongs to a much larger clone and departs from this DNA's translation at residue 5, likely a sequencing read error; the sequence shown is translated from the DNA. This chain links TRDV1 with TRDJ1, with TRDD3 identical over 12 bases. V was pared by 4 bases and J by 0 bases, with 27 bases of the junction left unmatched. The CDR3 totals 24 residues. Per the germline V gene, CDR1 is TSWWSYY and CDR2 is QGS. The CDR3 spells CALGGLDIHGDPYWGIHYTDKLIF. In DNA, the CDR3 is TGTGCTCTTGGGGGACTAGACATCCACGGTGACCCTTACTGGGGGATACATTACACCGATAAACTCATCTTT.

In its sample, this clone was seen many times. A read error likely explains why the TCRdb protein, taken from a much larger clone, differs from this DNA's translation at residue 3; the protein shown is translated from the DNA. CDR3 coding DNA: TGTGCCTGGGACCGGGTTCCCGGGGTGGGGTCCCCCGATAAACTCATCTTT. Translated: CAWDRVPGVGSPDKLIF. The J gene is TRDJ1, the V gene TRDV2; possibly TRDD3 for D (5 bases). CDR1 and CDR2 from the germline V gene are GEAIGNYY and EKD. V was shortened by 7 bases and J by 3 bases, with 26 bases between the two germline ends. This CDR3 comprises 17 residues.

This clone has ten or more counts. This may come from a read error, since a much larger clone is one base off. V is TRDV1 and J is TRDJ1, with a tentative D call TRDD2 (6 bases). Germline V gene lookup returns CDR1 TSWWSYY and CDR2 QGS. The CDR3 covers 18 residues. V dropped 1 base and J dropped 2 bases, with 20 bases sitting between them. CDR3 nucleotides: TGTGCTCTTGGGGAACCTTTCCTATGGCGTACTGGAACCGATAAACTCATCTTT. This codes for CALGEPFLWRTGTDKLIF.

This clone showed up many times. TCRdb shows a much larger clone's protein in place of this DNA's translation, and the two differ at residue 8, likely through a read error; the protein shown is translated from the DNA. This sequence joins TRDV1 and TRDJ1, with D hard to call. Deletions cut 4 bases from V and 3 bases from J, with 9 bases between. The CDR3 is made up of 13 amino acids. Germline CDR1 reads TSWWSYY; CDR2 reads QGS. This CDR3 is CALGALTPDKLIF. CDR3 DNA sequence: TGTGCTCTTGGGGCCCTAACCCCCGATAAACTCATCTTT.

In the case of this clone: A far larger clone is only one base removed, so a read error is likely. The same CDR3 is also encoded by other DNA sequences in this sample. In DNA, the CDR3 is TGTGCTCTTGGGGAACACCTGGGTGATTCGGTGCTCATCTTT. This translates into CALGEHLGDSVLIF. The V gene is TRDV1, the J gene TRDJ1; D perhaps matches TRDD3 (5 bases). Germline V CDR1 and CDR2: TSWWSYY, QGS. This CDR3 is built from 14 residues. V lost 1 base and J lost 11, with 17 bases in between.

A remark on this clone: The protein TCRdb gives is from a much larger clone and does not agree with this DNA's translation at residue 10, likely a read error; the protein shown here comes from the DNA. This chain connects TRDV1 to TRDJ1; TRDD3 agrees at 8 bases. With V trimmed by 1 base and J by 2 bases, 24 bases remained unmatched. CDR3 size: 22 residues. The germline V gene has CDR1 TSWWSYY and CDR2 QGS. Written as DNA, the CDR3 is TGTGCTCTTGGGGAACAGCCTTACGCTGATGCTTTAGTAGTGGGGGATACCGATAAACTCATCTTT. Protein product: CALGEQPYADALVVGDTDKLIF.

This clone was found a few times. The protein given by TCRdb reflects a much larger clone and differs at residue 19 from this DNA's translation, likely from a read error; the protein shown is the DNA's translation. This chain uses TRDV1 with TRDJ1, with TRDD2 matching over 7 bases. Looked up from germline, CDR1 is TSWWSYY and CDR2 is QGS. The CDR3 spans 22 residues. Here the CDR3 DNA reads TGTGCTCTTGGGGAATCCTCTTCCTATCGATCGCTTATGGGTCCCCCTACCGATAGACTCATCTTT. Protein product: CALGESSSYRSLMGPPTDRLIF.

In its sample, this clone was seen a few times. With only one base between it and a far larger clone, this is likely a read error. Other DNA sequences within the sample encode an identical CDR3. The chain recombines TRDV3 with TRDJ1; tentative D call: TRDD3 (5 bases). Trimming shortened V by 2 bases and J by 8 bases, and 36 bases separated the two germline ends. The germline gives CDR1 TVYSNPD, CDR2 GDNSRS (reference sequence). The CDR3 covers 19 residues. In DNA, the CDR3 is TGTGCCTTTGGCCGGGGTCCATTCTACGCCCCCGTACTGGCCTCGAAACTCATCTTT. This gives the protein CAFGRGPFYAPVLASKLIF.

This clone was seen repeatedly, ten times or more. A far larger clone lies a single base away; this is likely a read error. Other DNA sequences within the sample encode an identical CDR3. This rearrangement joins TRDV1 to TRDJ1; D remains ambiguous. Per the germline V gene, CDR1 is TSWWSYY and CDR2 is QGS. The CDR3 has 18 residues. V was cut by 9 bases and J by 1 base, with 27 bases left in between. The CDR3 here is CALGFTSVHTYITDKLIF. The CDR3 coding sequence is TGTGCTCTCGGGTTCACCTCCGTACATACTTATATCACCGATAAACTCATCTTT.

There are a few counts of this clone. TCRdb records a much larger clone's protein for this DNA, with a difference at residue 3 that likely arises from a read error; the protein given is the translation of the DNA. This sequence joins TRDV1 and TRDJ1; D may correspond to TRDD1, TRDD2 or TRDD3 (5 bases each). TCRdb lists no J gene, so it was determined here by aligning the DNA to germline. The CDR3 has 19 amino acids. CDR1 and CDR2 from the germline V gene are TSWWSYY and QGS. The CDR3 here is CAPGIKYPPRLLRTNKLIF. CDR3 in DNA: TGTGCTCCTGGGATTAAATATCCTCCTAGGCTACTGCGGACCAATAAACTCATCTTT.

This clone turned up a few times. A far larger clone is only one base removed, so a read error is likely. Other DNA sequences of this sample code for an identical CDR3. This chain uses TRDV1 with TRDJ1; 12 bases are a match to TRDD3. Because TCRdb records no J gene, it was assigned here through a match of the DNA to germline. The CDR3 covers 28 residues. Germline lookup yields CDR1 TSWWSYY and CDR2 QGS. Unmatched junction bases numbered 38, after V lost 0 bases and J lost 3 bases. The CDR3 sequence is CALGELGPTTYWGIPRNLLNPRADKLIF. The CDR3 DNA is TGTGCTCTTGGGGAACTAGGGCCTACTACCTACTGGGGGATACCCCGTAACCTGCTAAATCCGAGGGCCGATAAACTCATCTTT.

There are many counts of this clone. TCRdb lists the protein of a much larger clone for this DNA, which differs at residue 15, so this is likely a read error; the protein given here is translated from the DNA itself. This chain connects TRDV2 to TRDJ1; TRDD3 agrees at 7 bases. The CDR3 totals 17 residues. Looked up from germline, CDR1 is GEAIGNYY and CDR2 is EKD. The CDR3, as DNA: TGTGCCTGTGAGGGCCGTACTGGGGATCCGGCGGGCGATAAACCCATCTTT. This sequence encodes CACEGRTGDPAGDKPIF.

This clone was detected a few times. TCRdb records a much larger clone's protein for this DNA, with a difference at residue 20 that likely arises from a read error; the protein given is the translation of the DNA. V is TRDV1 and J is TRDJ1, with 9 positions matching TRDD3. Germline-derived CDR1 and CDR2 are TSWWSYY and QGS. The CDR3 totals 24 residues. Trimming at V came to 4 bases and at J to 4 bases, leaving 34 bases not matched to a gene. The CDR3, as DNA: TGTGCTCTTGGGGGCCCTGGGAGTGTGACGACCGGGGCACTGGGGGAGAGTCGGTTCGATAAACTCATCTTT. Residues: CALGGPGSVTTGALGESRFDKLIF.

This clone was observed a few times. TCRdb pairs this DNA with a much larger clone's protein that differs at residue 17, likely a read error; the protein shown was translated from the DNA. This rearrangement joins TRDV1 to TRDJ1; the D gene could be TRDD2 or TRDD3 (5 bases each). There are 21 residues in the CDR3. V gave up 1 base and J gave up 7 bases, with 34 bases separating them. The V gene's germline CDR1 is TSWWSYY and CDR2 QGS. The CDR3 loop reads CALGEPAFLAGWDHFGGKLIF. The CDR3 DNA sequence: TGTGCTCTTGGGGAACCAGCCTTCTTGGCCGGCTGGGACCATTTCGGCGGTAAACTCATCTTT.

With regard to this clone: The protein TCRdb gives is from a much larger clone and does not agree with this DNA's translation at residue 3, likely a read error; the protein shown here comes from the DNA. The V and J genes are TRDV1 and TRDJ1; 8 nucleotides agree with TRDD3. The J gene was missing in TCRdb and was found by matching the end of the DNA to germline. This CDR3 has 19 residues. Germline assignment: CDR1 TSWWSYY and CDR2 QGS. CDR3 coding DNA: TGTGCTCCTGGGGGACTAGACCCAGGCTGCTGGGGAGGGCCCGATAAACTCATCTTT. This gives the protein CAPGGLDPGCWGGPDKLIF.

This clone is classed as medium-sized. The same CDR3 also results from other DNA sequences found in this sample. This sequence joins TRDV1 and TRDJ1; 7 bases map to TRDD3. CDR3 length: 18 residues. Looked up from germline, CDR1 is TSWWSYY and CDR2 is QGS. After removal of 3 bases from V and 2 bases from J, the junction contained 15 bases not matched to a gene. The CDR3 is CALGEYPGISNYTDKLIF. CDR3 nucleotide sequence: TGTGCTCTTGGGGAGTACCCGGGGATATCCAATTATACCGATAAACTCATCTTT.

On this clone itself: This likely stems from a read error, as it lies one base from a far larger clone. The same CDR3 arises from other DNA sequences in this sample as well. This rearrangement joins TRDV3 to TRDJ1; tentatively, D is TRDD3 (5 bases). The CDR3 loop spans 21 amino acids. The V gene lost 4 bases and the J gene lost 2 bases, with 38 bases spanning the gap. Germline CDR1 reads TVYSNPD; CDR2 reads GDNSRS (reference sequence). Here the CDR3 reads CACKTLHDYFRGYARTDKLIF. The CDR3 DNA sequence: TGTGCCTGCAAAACTCTTCACGATTACTTTAGGGGGTACGCACGGACCGATAAACTCATCTTT. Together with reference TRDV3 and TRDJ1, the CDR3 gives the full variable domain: CDKVTQSSPDQTVASGSEVVLLCTYDTVYSNPDLFWYRIRPDYSFQFVFYGDNSRSEGADFTQGRFSVKHILTQKAFHLVISPVRTEDSATYYCACKTLHDYFRGYARTDKLIFGKGTRVTVEP.